The 10 T cell receptor beta chains in this list originate from one sample, sequenced in a study of neurological immune-mediated disorders. TCRdb passed the 5' RACE reads through MiXCR, listing each CDR3 protein once. The table has roughly 74,000 distinct CDR3 sequences, approximately 5.2% seen once. The sample taken for sequencing was PBMCs. These receptors were obtained from a man between 18 and 29 years old with multiple sclerosis.

The sample holds many counts of this clonotype. The J gene is TRBJ1-1, the V gene TRBV7-2, with 7 bases identical to TRBD1. Trimming removed 2 bases from V and 8 bases from J; junction bases left unmatched: 8. The CDR3 consists of 14 residues. The germline V gene has CDR1 SGHTA and CDR2 FQGNSA. DNA for the CDR3: TGTGCCAGCAGCTTACCCGGCGCAGGGGGGGAAGCTTTCTTT. This sequence encodes CASSLPGAGGEAFF.

The rearrangement joins TRBV5-8 to TRBJ2-1; D call uncertain. V shed 4 bases and J shed 11 bases, with 13 bases lying between them. The CDR3 has 12 residues. Germline V gene lookup returns CDR1 SGHTS and CDR2 YDEGEE. In DNA form, the CDR3 reads TGTGCCAGCAGCCCAAGGGCCTTACAGCAGTTCTTC. Translating it yields CASSPRALQQFF.

V and J are TRBV28 and TRBJ1-3; D is unclear. The germline V gene encodes CDR1 MDHEN and CDR2 SYDVKM. The V gene lost 6 bases and the J gene lost 2 bases, with 5 bases spanning the gap. The CDR3 contains 12 residues. The DNA of the CDR3 is TGTGCCAGCAGGAGTACTGGAAACACCATATATTTT. Translated, it gives CASRSTGNTIYF.

There are many counts of this clonotype. This sequence joins TRBV12-3 or TRBV12-4 and TRBJ2-3; 10 bases match TRBD2. V gave up 2 bases and J gave up 1 base; unmatched junction bases: 3. This CDR3 is built from 16 residues. As DNA, the CDR3 is TGTGCCAGCAGTTTATTCCTAGCGGGGGGCACAGATACGCAGTATTTT. The encoded protein is CASSLFLAGGTDTQYF.

The chain joins TRBV6-1 to TRBJ1-1, with TRBD1 identical over 8 bases. J was trimmed by 5 bases and V by 6 bases; bases with no gene match: 8. The CDR3 is 14 residues long. CDR1 is MNHNS, CDR2 SASEGT, per germline. The DNA for the CDR3 is TGTGCCAGCAGCTGGACAGGGACGGGGACTGAAGCTTTCTTT. It yields the protein CASSWTGTGTEAFF.

Turning to this clonotype: The conserved phenylalanine or tryptophan is not found at the CDR3 terminus, so this likely reflects a read error. V gene TRBV7-2 combines with J gene TRBJ1-1; D gene unclear. Trimming stripped 2 bases from V and 1 base from J, with 14 bases between. This CDR3 has 16 amino acids. Germline V lookup: CDR1 SGHTA, CDR2 FQGNSA. The CDR3 loop is CASSLLMTPENTEAFN. CDR3 DNA: TGTGCCAGCAGCTTATTGATGACACCGGAGAACACTGAAGCTTTCAAT.

This clonotype was detected ten times or more. The chain employs TRBV12-3 or TRBV12-4 and TRBJ2-7; D assignment may be TRBD1 or TRBD2 (5 bases each). The CDR3 is 15 residues long. V lost 3 bases and J 0 bases, leaving 12 bases between the germline ends. The CDR3 bases are TGTGCCAGCAGTTTTGGGGACCTAAGCTCCTACGAGCAGTACTTC. Residues: CASSFGDLSSYEQYF.

This clonotype was found many times. This rearrangement joins TRBV5-8 to TRBJ2-1; D ambiguous. Per germline, CDR1 SGHTS and CDR2 YDEGEE. V lost 3 bases and J 5 bases, leaving 6 bases between the germline ends. This CDR3 region has 12 residues. DNA of the CDR3: TGTGCCAGCAGCTCCTTCGACAATGAGCAGTTCTTC. Amino acids: CASSSFDNEQFF.

Many counts were recorded for this clonotype. The chain uses TRBV29-1 and TRBJ2-7; no reliable D call. V was shortened by 4 bases and J by 3 bases, with 7 bases between the two germline ends. The germline V gene has CDR1 SQVTM and CDR2 ANQGSEA. The CDR3 covers 11 residues. DNA of the CDR3: TGCAGCGTTGGAGAAGGCTACGAGCAGTACTTC. Amino acids: CSVGEGYEQYF.

The table lists this clonotype with many counts. CDR3 sequence reads: CASSQDRLAAETQYF. The DNA for the CDR3 is TGCGCCAGCAGCCAAGATAGACTAGCGGCGGAGACCCAGTACTTC. The chain is built from TRBV4-3 and TRBJ2-5; 9 bases match TRBD2. The V segment lost 0 bases and the J segment 5 bases; nucleotides outside the gene matches: 4. Germline V gene sequence: CDR1 LGHNA, CDR2 YSLEER. This CDR3 spans 15 amino acids.